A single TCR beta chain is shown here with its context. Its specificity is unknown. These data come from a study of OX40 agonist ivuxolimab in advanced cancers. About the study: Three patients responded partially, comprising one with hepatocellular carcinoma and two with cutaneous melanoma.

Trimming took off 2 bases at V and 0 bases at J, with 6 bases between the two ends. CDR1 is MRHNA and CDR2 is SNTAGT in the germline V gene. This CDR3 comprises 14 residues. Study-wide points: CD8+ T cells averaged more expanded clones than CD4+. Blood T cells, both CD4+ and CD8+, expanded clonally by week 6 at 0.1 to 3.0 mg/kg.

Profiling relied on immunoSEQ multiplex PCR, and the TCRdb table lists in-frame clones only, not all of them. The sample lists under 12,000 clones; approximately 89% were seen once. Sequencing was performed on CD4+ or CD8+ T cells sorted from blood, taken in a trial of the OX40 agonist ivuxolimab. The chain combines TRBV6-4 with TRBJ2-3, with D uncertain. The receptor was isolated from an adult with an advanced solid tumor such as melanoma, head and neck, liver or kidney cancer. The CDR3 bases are TGTGCCAGCAGTGACGGGGATAGCACAGATACGCAGTATTTT. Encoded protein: CASSDGDSTDTQYF.